This T cell receptor beta chain was documented in a study of blood T cell repertoires in COVID-19. Study as a whole: Some COVID-19 samples were acute and others convalescent; all came from the United States, Italy and Spain.

Under the authors' procedure: Researchers report that nucleated cell counts were estimated from reference gene primer amplification. Sequenced by immunoSEQ multiplex PCR; TCRdb stores in-frame clones only, minus some. V, J and clone size were drawn from that table, and D and trimming were deduced from the DNA. The sample lists over 85,000 clones, about nine tenths seen once, with 1.1% in the top ten. This CDR3 is 17 amino acids long. Germline V gene data show CDR1 as SNHLY and CDR2 as FYNNEI. Between the trimmed V and J ends, which lost 3 bases and 0 bases, there was a span of 12 bases. The J gene is TRBJ2-6, the V gene TRBV2; weak D call: TRBD2 (6 bases). Material for sequencing was peripheral blood. The receptor comes from a human donor in a cohort sampled during active COVID-19. The DNA of the CDR3 is TGTGCCAGCAGTGAGGGAGGTGACGGCTCTGGGGCCAACGTCCTGACTTTC. It specifies CASSEGGDGSGANVLTF.